This T cell receptor beta chain emerged from a study of blood T cells in healthy people across ages. About the study: Template switching caught about one barcoded beta molecule for each two T cells.

Caucasian individuals from Russia who were healthy and aged about 6 to 100 acted as donors. This CDR3 is built from 17 residues. V was clipped by 0 bases and J by 7 bases, with 21 bases between them. CDR1 SGHTA and CDR2 FQGNSA come from the germline V gene. Broader study findings: Possibly confounding the expanded clonotype changes was the fact that donor CMV status was unknown.

The authors ran a second PCR of about 6 to 11 cycles using a sample-barcoded 5' primer and a J-beta primer mix. TCRdb ran MiXCR on the 5' RACE reads and lists one entry per CDR3 protein. The table includes around 900,000 distinct CDR3 sequences, about 53% detected once. Worth noting for this clonotype: Its antigen is still unknown.

The chain joins TRBV7-2 to TRBJ1-2; D might be TRBD1 (6 bases). The sample was blood. The receptor's source is a woman between 55 and 75 years old in good health. CDR3 loop: CASSLAPIQGVKGGYTF. CDR3 bases: TGTGCCAGCAGCTTAGCTCCGATACAGGGTGTCAAGGGTGGCTACACCTTC.